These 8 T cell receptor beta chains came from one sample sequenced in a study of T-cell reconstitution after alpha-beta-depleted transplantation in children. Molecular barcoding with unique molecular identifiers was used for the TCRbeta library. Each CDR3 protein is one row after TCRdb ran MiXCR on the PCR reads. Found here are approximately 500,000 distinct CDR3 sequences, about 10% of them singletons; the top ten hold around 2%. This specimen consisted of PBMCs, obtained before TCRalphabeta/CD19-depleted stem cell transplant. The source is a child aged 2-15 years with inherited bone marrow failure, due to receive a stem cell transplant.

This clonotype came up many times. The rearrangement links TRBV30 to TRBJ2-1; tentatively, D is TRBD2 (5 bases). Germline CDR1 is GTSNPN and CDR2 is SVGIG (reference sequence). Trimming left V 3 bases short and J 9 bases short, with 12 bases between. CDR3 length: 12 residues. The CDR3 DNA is TGTGCCTGGAGCAGAGAGCGGACTGAGCAGTTCTTC. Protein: CAWSRERTEQFF. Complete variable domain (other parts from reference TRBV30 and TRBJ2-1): SQTIHQWPATLVQPVGSPLSLECTVEGTSNPNLYWYRQAAGRGLQLLFYSVGIGQISSEVPQNLSASRPQDRQFILSSKKLLLSDSGFYLCAWSRERTEQFFGPGTRLTVL.

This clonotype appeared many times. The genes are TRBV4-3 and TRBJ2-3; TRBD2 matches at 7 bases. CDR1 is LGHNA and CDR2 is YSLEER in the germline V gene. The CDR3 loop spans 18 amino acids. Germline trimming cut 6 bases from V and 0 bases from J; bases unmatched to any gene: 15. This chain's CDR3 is CASSGRASGGTSTDTQYF. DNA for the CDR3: TGCGCCAGCAGTGGTCGGGCTAGCGGAGGAACTAGCACAGATACGCAGTATTTT.

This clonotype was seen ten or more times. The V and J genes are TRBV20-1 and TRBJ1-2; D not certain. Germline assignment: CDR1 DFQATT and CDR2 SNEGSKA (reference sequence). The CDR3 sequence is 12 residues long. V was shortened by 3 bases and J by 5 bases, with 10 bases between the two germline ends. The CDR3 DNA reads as TGCAGTGCTAGGGTCGGGATGTATGGCTACACCTTC. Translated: CSARVGMYGYTF.

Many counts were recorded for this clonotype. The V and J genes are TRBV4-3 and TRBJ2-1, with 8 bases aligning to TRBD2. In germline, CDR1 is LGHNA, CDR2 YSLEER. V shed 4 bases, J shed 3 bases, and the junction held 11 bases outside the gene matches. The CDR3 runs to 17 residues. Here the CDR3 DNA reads TGCGCCAGCAGCCCTACCCTAAGCGGGAGAGTCTACAATGAGCAGTTCTTC. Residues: CASSPTLSGRVYNEQFF.

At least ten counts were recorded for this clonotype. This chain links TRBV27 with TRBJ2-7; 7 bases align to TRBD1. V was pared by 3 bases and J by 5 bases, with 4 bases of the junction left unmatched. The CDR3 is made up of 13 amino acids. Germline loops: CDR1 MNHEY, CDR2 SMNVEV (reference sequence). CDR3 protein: CASSFDRANEQYF. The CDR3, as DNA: TGTGCCAGCAGTTTCGACAGGGCAAACGAGCAGTACTTC.

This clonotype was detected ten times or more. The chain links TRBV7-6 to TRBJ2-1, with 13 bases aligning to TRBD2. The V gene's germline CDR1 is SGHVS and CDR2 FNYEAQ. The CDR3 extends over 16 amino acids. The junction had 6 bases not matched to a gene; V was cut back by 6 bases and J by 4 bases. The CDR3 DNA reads TGTGCCAGCAGGAAATGGACTAGCGGGGGATACAATGAGCAGTTCTTC. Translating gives CASRKWTSGGYNEQFF.

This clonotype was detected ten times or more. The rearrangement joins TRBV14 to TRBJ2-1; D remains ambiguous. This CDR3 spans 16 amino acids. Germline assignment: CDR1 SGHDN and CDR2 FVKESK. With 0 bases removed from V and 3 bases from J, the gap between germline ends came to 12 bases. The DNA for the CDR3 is TGTGCCAGCAGCCAAGATACGGAAACTCTCTACAATGAGCAGTTCTTC. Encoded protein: CASSQDTETLYNEQFF.

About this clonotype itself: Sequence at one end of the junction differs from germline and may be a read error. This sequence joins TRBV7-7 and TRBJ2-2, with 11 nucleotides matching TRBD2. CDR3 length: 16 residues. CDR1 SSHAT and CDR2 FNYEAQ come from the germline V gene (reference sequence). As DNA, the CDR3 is TGTGCTAGCAGCTTAGGACTAGCGGGTTTCACCGGGGAGCTGTTTTTT. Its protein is CASSLGLAGFTGELFF.